The T cell receptor beta chain under discussion was sequenced for a study of a mutant IDH1 vaccine in newly diagnosed glioma. Study at large: Patients came in for eight vaccinations, in weeks 1, 3, 5, 7, 11, 15, 19 and 23.

The time point was: week 11, during vaccination. The investigators gave 300 ug of mutant IDH1 20-mer peptide in each vaccine dose, together with topical imiquimod. Those who donated had recent WHO grade 3 or 4 IDH1-mutant, ATRX-lost astrocytomas. CDR3 length equals 11 residues. Germline assignment: CDR1 GTSNPN and CDR2 SVGIG (reference sequence). Trimming pared 2 bases from V and 4 bases from J, leaving 5 bases between. Generated by immunoSEQ multiplex PCR, the TCRdb table keeps only in-frame clones and is missing some. Of 25,000 to 40,000 clones in the sample, just under 80% were seen once. This clone is medium-sized within its sample. What it recognizes is unknown.

The clonotype was recovered from a man in his thirties or forties with glioma. The chain combines TRBV30 with TRBJ1-1; D unclear. The source material was PBMCs, sampled from a glioma patient whose treatment included an IDH1 peptide vaccine. The CDR3 DNA reads TGTGCCTGGAGTATAGCCACTGAAGCTTTCTTT. Its translation: CAWSIATEAFF.